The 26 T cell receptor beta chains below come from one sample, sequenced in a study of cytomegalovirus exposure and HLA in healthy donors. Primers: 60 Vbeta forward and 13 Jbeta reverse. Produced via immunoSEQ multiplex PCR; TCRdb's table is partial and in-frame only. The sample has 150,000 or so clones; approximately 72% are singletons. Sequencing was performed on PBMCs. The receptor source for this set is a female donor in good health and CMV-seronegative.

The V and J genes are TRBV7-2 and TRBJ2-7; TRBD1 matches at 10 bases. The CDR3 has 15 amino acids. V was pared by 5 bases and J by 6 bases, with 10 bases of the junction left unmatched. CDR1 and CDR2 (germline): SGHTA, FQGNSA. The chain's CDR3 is CASSTGTGDWGEQYF. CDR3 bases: TGTGCCAGCAGCACCGGGACAGGGGATTGGGGCGAGCAGTACTTC.

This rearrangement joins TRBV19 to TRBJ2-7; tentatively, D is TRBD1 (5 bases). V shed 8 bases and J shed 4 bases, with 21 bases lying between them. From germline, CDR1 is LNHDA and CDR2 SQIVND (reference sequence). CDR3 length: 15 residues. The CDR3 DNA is TGTGCCAGTCCCCGCTCACGAGGCAGGGCTTACGAGCAGTACTTC. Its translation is CASPRSRGRAYEQYF. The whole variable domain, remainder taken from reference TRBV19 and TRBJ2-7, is DGGITQSPKYLFRKEGQNVTLSCEQNLNHDAMYWYRQDPGQGLRLIYYSQIVNDFQKGDIAEGYSVSREKKESFPLTVTSAQKNPTAFYLCASPRSRGRAYEQYFGPGTRLTVT.

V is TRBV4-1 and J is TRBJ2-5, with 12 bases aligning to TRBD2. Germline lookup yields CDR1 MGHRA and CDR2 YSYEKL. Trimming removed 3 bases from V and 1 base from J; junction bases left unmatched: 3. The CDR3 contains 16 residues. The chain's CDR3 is CASSQGTSGLQETQYF. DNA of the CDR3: TGCGCCAGCAGCCAGGGGACTAGCGGGCTCCAAGAGACCCAGTACTTC.

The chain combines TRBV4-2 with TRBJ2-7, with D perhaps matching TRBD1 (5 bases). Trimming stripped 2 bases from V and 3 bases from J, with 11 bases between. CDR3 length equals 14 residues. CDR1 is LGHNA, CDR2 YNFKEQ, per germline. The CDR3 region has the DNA TGTGCCAGCAGCCAAAGCTTCAGGGACTACGAGCAGTACTTC. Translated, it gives CASSQSFRDYEQYF.

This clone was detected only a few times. In DNA, the CDR3 is TGTGCCAGCAGTTACTCGCGGACAGGGGGCTATGGCTACACCTTC. This encodes CASSYSRTGGYGYTF. The chain uses TRBV6-5 and TRBJ1-2, with 10 bases identical to TRBD1. V lost 0 bases and J lost 4; bases outside the gene matches: 2. CDR1 is MNHEY, CDR2 SVGAGI, per germline. CDR3 length: 15 amino acids.

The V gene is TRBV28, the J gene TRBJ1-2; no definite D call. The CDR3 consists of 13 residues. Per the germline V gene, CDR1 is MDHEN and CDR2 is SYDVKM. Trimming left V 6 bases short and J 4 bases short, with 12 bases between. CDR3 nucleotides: TGTGCCAGCAGGAGAGGGAGTAGCTATGGCTACACCTTC. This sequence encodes CASRRGSSYGYTF.

CDR3 DNA sequence: TGTGCCAGCAGCTTGGGACAGACCGGGGAGCTGTTTTTT. Translation gives CASSLGQTGELFF. This chain links TRBV5-4 with TRBJ2-2; a possible D gene is TRBD1 (5 bases). Germline lookup yields CDR1 SGHNT and CDR2 YYREEE (reference sequence). The CDR3 length is 13 residues. V lost 0 bases and J 5 bases, leaving 5 bases between the germline ends.

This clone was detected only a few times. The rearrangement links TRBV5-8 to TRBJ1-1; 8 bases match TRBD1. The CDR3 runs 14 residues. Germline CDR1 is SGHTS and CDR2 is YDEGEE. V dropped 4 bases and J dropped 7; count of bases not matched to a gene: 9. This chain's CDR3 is CASSRQGLIGEAFF. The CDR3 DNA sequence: TGTGCCAGCAGCAGACAGGGGCTGATCGGTGAAGCTTTCTTT.

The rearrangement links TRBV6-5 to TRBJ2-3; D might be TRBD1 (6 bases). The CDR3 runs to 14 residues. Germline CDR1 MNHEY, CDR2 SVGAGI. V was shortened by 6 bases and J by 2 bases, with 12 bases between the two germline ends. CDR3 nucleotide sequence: TGTGCCAGCAGCCCACAGGGATCCACAGATACGCAGTATTTT. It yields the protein CASSPQGSTDTQYF.

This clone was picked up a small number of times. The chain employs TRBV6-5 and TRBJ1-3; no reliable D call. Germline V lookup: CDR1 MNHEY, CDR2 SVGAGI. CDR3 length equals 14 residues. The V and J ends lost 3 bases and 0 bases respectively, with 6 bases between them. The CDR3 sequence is CASSYESSGNTIYF. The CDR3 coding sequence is TGTGCCAGCAGTTATGAGAGCTCTGGAAACACCATATATTTT.

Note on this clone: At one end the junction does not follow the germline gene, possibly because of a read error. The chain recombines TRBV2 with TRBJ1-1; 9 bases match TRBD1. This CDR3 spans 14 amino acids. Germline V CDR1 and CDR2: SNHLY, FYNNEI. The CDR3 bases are TGTGCCGGCAGTACAGGGGGCGGGGGCACTGAAGCTTTCTTT. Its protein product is CAGSTGGGGTEAFF. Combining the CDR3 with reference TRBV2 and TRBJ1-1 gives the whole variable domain EPEVTQTPSHQVTQMGQEVILRCVPISNHLYFYWYRQILGQKVEFLVSFYNNEISEKSEIFDDQFSVERPDGSNFTLKIRSTKLEDSAMYFCAGSTGGGGTEAFFGQGTRLTVV.

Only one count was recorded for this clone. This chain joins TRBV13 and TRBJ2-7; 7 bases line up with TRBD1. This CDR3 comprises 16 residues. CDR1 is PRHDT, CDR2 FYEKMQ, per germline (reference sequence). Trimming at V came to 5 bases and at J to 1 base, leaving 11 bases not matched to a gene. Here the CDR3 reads CASSQGVRGSSYEQYF. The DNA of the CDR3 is TGTGCCAGCAGCCAGGGGGTCCGGGGCAGTTCCTACGAGCAGTACTTC.

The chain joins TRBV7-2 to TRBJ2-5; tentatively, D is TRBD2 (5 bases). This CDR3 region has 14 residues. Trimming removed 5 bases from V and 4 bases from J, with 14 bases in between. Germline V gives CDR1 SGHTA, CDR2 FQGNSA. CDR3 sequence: CASSQGIGGETQYF. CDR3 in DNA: TGTGCCAGCAGCCAAGGCATAGGAGGAGAGACCCAGTACTTC. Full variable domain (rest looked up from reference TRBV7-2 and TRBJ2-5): GAGVSQSPSNKVTEKGKDVELRCDPISGHTALYWYRQSLGQGLEFLIYFQGNSAPDKSGLPSDRFSAERTGGSVSTLTIQRTQQEDSAVYLCASSQGIGGETQYFGPGTRLLVL.

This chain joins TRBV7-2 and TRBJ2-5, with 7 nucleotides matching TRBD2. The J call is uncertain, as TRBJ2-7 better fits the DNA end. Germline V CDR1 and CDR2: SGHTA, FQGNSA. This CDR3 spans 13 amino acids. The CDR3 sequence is CASSLAGGYEQYF. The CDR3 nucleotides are TGTGCCAGCAGCTTAGCGGGAGGGTACGAGCAGTACTTC.

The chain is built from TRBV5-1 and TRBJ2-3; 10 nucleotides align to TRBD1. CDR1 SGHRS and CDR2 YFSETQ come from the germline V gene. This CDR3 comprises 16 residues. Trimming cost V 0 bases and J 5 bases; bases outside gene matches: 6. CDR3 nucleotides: TGCGCCAGCAGCTTGGGTCGGGACAGGGGCATAGATACGCAGTATTTT. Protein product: CASSLGRDRGIDTQYF.

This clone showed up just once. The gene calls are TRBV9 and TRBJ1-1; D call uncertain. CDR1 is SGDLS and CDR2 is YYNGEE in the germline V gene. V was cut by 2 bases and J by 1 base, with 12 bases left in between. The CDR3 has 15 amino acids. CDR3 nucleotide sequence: TGTGCCAGCAGCGTTGAACATGGCAAGAACACTGAAGCTTTCTTT. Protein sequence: CASSVEHGKNTEAFF.

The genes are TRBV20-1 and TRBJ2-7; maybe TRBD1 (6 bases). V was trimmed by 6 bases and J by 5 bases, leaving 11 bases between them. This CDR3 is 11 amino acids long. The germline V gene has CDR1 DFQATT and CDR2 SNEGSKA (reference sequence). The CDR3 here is CSAHRVHEQYF. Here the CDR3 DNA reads TGCAGTGCCCACAGGGTCCACGAGCAGTACTTC.

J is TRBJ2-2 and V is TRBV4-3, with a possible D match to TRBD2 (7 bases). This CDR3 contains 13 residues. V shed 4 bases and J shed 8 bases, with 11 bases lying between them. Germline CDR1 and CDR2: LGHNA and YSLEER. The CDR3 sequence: CASSPGGSGELFF. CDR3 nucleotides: TGCGCCAGCAGCCCGGGGGGCTCGGGGGAGCTGTTTTTT.

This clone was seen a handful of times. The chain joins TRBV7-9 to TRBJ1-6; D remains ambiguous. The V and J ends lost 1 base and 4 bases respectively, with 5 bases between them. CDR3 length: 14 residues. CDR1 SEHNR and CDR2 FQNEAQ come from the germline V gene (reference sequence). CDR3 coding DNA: TGTGCCAGCAGCTTAGAACAGTATAATTCACCCCTCCACTTT. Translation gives CASSLEQYNSPLHF.

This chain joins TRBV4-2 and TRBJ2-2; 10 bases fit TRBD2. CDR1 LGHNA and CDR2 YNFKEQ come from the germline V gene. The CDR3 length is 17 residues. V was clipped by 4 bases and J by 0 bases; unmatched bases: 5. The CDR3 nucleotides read TGTGCCAGCAGCCTTAGCGGGGGGACAGCGAACACCGGGGAGCTGTTTTTT. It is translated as CASSLSGGTANTGELFF.

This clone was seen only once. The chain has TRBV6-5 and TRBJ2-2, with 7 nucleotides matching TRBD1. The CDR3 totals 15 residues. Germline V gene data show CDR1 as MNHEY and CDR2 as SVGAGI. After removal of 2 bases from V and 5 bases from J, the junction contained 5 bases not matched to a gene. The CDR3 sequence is CASSYGRGWTGELFF. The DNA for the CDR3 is TGTGCCAGCAGTTACGGCAGGGGGTGGACCGGGGAGCTGTTTTTT.

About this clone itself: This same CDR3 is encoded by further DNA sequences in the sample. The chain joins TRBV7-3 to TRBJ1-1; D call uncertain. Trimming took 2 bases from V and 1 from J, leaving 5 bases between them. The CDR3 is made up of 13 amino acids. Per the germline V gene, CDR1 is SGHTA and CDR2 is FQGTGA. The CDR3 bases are TGTGCCAGCAGCTTAGGGCAGAACACTGAAGCTTTCTTT. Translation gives CASSLGQNTEAFF. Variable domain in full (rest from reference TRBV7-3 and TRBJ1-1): GAGVSQTPSNKVTEKGKYVELRCDPISGHTALYWYRQSLGQGPEFLIYFQGTGAADDSGLPNDRFFAVRPEGSVSTLKIQRTERGDSAVYLCASSLGQNTEAFFGQGTRLTVV.

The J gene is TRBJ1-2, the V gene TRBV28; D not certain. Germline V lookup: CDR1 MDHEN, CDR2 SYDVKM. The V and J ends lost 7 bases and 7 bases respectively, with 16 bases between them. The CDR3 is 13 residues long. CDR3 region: CASNQAGELGYTF. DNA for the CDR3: TGTGCCAGCAATCAGGCCGGGGAACTTGGCTACACCTTC.

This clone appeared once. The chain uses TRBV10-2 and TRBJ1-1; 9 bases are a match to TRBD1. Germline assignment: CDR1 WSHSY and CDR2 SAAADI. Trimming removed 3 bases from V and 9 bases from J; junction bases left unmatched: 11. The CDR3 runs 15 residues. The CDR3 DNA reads TGCGCCAGCAGTGAACCGGGACAGGGCAAGCGGCAAGCTTTCTTT. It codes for CASSEPGQGKRQAFF.

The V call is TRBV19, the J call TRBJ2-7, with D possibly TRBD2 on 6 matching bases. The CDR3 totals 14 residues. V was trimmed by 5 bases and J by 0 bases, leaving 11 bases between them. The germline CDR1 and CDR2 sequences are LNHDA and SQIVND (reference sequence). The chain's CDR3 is CASSEGLSSYEQYF. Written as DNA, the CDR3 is TGTGCCAGTAGTGAGGGACTGAGCTCCTACGAGCAGTACTTC.

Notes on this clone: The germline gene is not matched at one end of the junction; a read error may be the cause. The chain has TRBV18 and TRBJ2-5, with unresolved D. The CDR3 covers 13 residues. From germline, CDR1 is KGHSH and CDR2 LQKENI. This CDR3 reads CAGSPNSIETQYF. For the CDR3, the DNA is TGTGCCGGCTCACCGAACAGTATTGAGACCCAGTACTTC.